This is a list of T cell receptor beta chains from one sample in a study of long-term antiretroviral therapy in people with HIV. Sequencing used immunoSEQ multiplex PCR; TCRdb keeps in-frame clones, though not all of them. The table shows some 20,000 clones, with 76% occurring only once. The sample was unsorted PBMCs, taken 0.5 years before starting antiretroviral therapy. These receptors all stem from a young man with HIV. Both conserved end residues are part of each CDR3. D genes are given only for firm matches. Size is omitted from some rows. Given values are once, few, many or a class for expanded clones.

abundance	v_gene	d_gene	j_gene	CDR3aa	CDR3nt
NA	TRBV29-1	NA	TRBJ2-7	CSVDGGGSSYEQYF	TGCAGCGTTGATGGAGGGGGCTCGTCCTACGAGCAGTACTTC
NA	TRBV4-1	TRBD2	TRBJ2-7	CASSQDPRTSYGHEQYF	TGCGCCAGCAGCCAAGATCCCCGGACTAGCTACGGGCACGAGCAGTACTTC
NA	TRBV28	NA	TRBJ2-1	CASCLKDSSYNEQFF	TGTGCCAGTTGCCTAAAAGACAGCTCCTACAATGAGCAGTTCTTC
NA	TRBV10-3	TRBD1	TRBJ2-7	CATRQGALGEQYF	TGTGCCACTAGACAGGGGGCCCTCGGCGAGCAGTACTTC
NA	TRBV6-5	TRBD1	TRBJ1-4	CASWDRGEKLFF	TGTGCCAGCTGGGACAGGGGTGAAAAACTGTTTTTT
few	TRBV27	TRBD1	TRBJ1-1	CASSTGTGGTEAFF	TGTGCCAGCAGCACCGGGACAGGGGGCACTGAAGCTTTCTTT
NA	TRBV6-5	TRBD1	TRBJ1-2	CASRRTGGGYGYTF	TGTGCCAGCAGAAGGACAGGGGGAGGCTATGGCTACACCTTC
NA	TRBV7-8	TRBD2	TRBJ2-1	CASRTGLAGLDEQFF	TGTGCCAGCAGAACCGGACTAGCGGGACTCGATGAGCAGTTCTTC
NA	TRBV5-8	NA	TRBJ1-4	CASSSRQEAEEKLFF	TGTGCCAGCAGCTCCCGACAGGAGGCCGAAGAAAAACTGTTTTTT
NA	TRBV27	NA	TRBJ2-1	CASSPPPAGSSYNEQFF	TGTGCCAGCAGTCCCCCTCCGGCAGGGAGCTCCTACAATGAGCAGTTCTTC